Detailed here is one T cell receptor (beta chain). Its cognate antigen is unknown. These data come from a study of vaccination effects on CD4 cells after COVID-19. Study information: Each participant received a vaccine that was either BNT162b2 or mRNA-1273, given as two doses. Study-wide results and caveats: A shortage of convalescent patients and an absence of early post-infection timepoints characterized the study.

V was pared by 3 bases and J by 1 base, with 17 bases between. Germline V gene data show CDR1 as MRHNA and CDR2 as SNTAGT. CDR3 length: 17 amino acids. Assay: immunoSEQ multiplex PCR; the TCRdb copy retains only in-frame clones and omits some. This sample has tens of thousands of clones; approximately 79% occur once, and the top ten carry less than 9.5%. ViraFEST expansion of antigen-specific CD4+ T cells with viral peptide pools preceded sequencing. The authors isolated CD4+ T cells after around 9 days of culture. Each vaccine recipient was nucleocapsid antibody negative and had no prior SARS-CoV-2 infection. After about 2 million PBMC were placed in each well, they were cultured with approximately 9.1 IU/ml IL-2 and approximately 9.6 ug/ml peptides.

The chain recombines TRBV6-4 with TRBJ2-3; a possible D gene is TRBD1 (7 bases). This sample comprised CD4+ T cells from PBMCs cultured with HCoV-NL63 spike peptides, obtained before COVID-19 vaccination. The sequence came from a human donor who received a COVID-19 vaccine. CDR3 nucleotide sequence: TGTGCCAGCAGTGAACTAGCCCCCGGGACAGGCACAGATACGCAGTATTTT. Protein sequence: CASSELAPGTGTDTQYF.